This T cell receptor (beta chain) stems from a study of OX40 agonist ivuxolimab in advanced cancers. Of note for this clone: Antigen specificity is unknown.

The CDR3 length is 15 residues. In germline, CDR1 is SGHNT, CDR2 YYREEE (reference sequence). Trimming cost V 1 base and J 6 bases; bases outside gene matches: 0. Whole-study results and caveats: The antigen specificity of the peripheral T cells (those that were expanded) was not determined.

The assay was immunoSEQ multiplex PCR, and TCRdb's table has in-frame clones only and misses some. In the table there are nearly 80,000 clones, roughly four fifths of which are singletons. The chain carries TRBV5-4 and TRBJ2-2; TRBD2 matches at 13 bases. Sequencing used CD4+ or CD8+ T cells sorted from blood, obtained in a trial of the OX40 agonist ivuxolimab. This receptor was identified in an adult with an advanced solid tumor such as melanoma, head and neck, liver or kidney cancer. The CDR3: CASSLTSGGAGELFF. In DNA form, the CDR3 reads TGTGCCAGCAGCTTGACTAGCGGGGGGGCCGGGGAGCTGTTTTTT.